Listed below are T cell receptor beta chains from one sample, sequenced in a study of T cell responses to AZD1222 COVID-19 vaccine. The table came from immunoSEQ multiplex PCR; TCRdb's copy has only in-frame clones and leaves some out. The table lists 100,000 to 150,000 clones, about 90% of them singletons. Sample: peripheral blood, taken on day 0 of AZD1222 vaccination. The receptors derive from an adult in good health. CDR3s include the opening cysteine and the closing phenylalanine or tryptophan.

v_call cdr3_aa
TRBV7-9 CASSLLGMLGIREQFF
TRBV30 CAWSVGGYYNEQFF
TRBV19 CASSPSAQIGGYTF
TRBV7-9 CASSSLYGTASTDTQYF
TRBV6-5 CASSYPDRGHEQYF
TRBV6-2/TRBV6-3 CASSWGLPGGEQYF
TRBV5-1 CASSFNLNTEAFF
TRBV5-8 CASSRATGASQPQHF
TRBV5-1 CASSLGDTEAFF
TRBV7-2 CASSPQGDTEAFF
TRBV20-1 CSAILYNEQFF
TRBV7-9 CASSFQGAGYGYTF
TRBV27 CASSSNSVVVEKLFF
TRBV27 CASSLQPTGNEKLFF
TRBV27 CASQPPGRAEAFF
TRBV7-2 CASSLRLVGEQYF
TRBV2 CASSRQDSGNTIYF
TRBV19 CASSWTVRSGNTIYF
TRBV6-5 CASSSPGNTEAFF
TRBV19 CASSIRADFYEQYF
TRBV7-2 CASSLRGEKLFF
TRBV7-9 CARGGGSTDTQYF
TRBV4-1 CASSQDRGQATEAFF
TRBV5-1 CASSLAIGGQAEAFF
TRBV11-3 CASSLDGGGPYEQYF
TRBV10-3 CAISDGPDTQYF
TRBV29-1 CSVEGQGWNTEAFF
TRBV28 CASSLATAYRLSGNTIYF
TRBV7-8 CASSDYRGIFYNEQFF
TRBV5-1 CASSFGGFYEQYF
TRBV20-1 CSGRWNTEAFF
TRBV16 CASSHEGKWELFF
TRBV18 CASSPGTGSQAQHF
TRBV7-8 CASSLAASGGPGETQYF
TRBV2 CANRGQYTGELFF
TRBV7-2 CASSPDGLGYTF
TRBV29-1 CSGADSYEQYF
TRBV6-5 CASSYSGPPNSPLHF
TRBV29-1 CSVEEGGGYTF
TRBV6-1 CASREGALNTEAFF
TRBV6-2/TRBV6-3 CASSPPEGQGREKLFF
TRBV5-1 CASRGSSFGGNTIYF
TRBV19 CASSVDPPGLTLGTDTQYF
TRBV5-4 CASSLGSGMTYEQYF
TRBV5-1 CASSLGSTNEKLFF
TRBV5-1 CASSLKGDTEAFF
TRBV5-1 CASRSTGSSYNEQFF
TRBV9 CASSPHGGHNSPLHF
TRBV4-2 CASSQDVVTTNEKLFF
TRBV11-2 CASSLAGGEIYEQYF
TRBV6-5 CASQTGDTNNSPLHF
TRBV14 CASSQEFGWGTEAFF
TRBV6-1 CASSELNNSPLHF
TRBV7-2 CASSFGTGGQPQHF
TRBV6-2/TRBV6-3 CASSYPYTGTTTYNEQFF
TRBV28 CASSLDRPNYGYTF
TRBV10-3 CAISQTDQETQYF
TRBV6-2/TRBV6-3 CASDYSRDRFLEQYF
TRBV10-3 CAISDETALGETQYF
TRBV28 CASSGTSGIYEQYF